This T cell receptor (beta chain) was sequenced during a study of beta chain features in type 1 diabetes. Study-level points and caveats: For Type 1 diabetes patients, all four CD4+ subsets carried TCRB CDR3s that were moderately but significantly shorter.

Comments on this clone: What it binds is not known.

The entirety of the isolated RNA underwent reverse transcription, so expressed TCRB transcripts were sequenced. The repertoire was sequenced with immunoSEQ multiplex PCR; TCRdb's copy has only in-frame clones and lacks some. The sample has roughly 730,000 clones, 13% seen once. The TCR sequence derives from a man aged 18 to 29 with type 1 diabetes. The source material was naive CD4+ T cells from blood.

CDR3 amino acids: CASSSGTAYEQYF. In DNA form, the CDR3 reads TGTGCCAGCAGCTCCGGGACAGCCTACGAGCAGTACTTC. The V and J genes are TRBV9 and TRBJ2-7; 7 positions agree with TRBD1. V lost 4 bases and J lost 2; bases outside the gene matches: 3. The length of the CDR3 is 13 residues. The V gene's germline CDR1 is SGDLS and CDR2 YYNGEE.